These T cell receptor beta chains were read from a single sample in a study of blood T cell repertoires in COVID-19. The method was immunoSEQ multiplex PCR; TCRdb's version includes in-frame clones alone and lacks a portion of them. The data contain about 430,000 clones, 88% of them singletons. Sequenced: PBMCs or T cells enriched from blood (not recorded which). The receptors originated from a woman aged 18-29 years who had been exposed to COVID-19. The CDR3 runs from the conserved cysteine through the conserved F or W. D genes are given only for firm matches. The size entry is marked missing in some rows and otherwise reads once, few, many or a size class.

>TRBV19|NA|TRBD1|TRBJ2-7
TGTGCCAGTAGAGCGCCCGGGACAGTCTCCTACGAGCAGTACTTC
CASRAPGTVSYEQYF
>TRBV30|NA|TRBD1|TRBJ2-7
TGTGCCTGGAGTCCCTACTTACCGGGACAGGGGTTCTACGAGCAGTACTTC
CAWSPYLPGQGFYEQYF
>TRBV15|once|NA|TRBJ2-7
TGTGCCACCAGCAGAGATCGGGGCTACGAGCAGTACTTC
CATSRDRGYEQYF
>TRBV15|NA|TRBD1|TRBJ1-4
TGTGCCACCAGCAGAAGCAAGGGGGCGGGTGAAAAACTGTTTTTT
CATSRSKGAGEKLFF
>TRBV28|NA|NA|TRBJ1-2
TGTGCCAGCAGTGAGGCCACTAACTATGGCTACACCTTC
CASSEATNYGYTF
>TRBV28|NA|NA|TRBJ2-7
TGTGCCAGCAGTTTAGGTGGGCCGACGGACTACGAGCAGTACTTC
CASSLGGPTDYEQYF
>TRBV7-9|NA|NA|TRBJ1-2
TGTGCCAGCAGCCCCCAGGGTGACTATGGCTACACCTTC
CASSPQGDYGYTF
>TRBV6-5|NA|TRBD2|TRBJ2-5
TGTGCCAGCAGGGGACTAGCGGGGGGGCAGGAGACCCAGTACTTC
CASRGLAGGQETQYF
>TRBV27|NA|TRBD2|TRBJ2-7
TGTGCCAGCAGTTCGGGACTAGCGGGAGTGGGAGAGCAGTACTTC
CASSSGLAGVGEQYF
>TRBV30|NA|TRBD1|TRBJ2-7
TGTGCCTGGAGGGCAACAGGGGGGAACGAGCAGTACTTC
CAWRATGGNEQYF
>TRBV28|NA|TRBD1|TRBJ2-3
TGTGCCAGCAGTGTAATAGGACAGGGGGCATCAGATACGCAGTATTTT
CASSVIGQGASDTQYF
>TRBV4-1|NA|NA|TRBJ1-6
TGCGCCAGCAGCCAAGACGGCGGGAGGGGAGGGTCACCCCTCCACTTT
CASSQDGGRGGSPLHF
>TRBV11-2|NA|NA|TRBJ2-6
TGTGCCAGCAGCTTATCGGTGGCGGGACCGAGCTCTGGGGCCAACGTCCTGACTTTC
CASSLSVAGPSSGANVLTF
>TRBV10-3|NA|NA|TRBJ2-7
TGTGCCATCAGGTCAACGGGGGTACACGAGCAGTACTTC
CAIRSTGVHEQYF
>TRBV6-5|NA|NA|TRBJ1-5
TGTGCCAGCAGTACCCGGACTAGTCAGCCCCAGCATTTT
CASSTRTSQPQHF
>TRBV14|few|NA|TRBJ1-4
TGTGCCAGCAGCCGCGCCGGGCAGGGTTGGGAAAAACTGTTTTTT
CASSRAGQGWEKLFF
>TRBV18|NA|NA|TRBJ1-1
TGTGCCAGCTCACCGACGGGTACTACTGAAGCTTTCTTT
CASSPTGTTEAFF
>TRBV21-1|NA|NA|TRBJ2-7
TGTGCCAGCAGCAAAGTAATTTTAAGGAACGGAGGGCCGGTCGTTCACGAGCAGTACTTC
CASSKVILRNGGPVVHEQYF
>TRBV7-6|NA|NA|TRBJ1-4
TGTGCCAGCAGCTTGACCCTACAGAGAATTAATGAAAAACTGTTTTTT
CASSLTLQRINEKLFF
>TRBV9|NA|NA|TRBJ1-3
TGTGCCAGCAGCGTAGCTCTAGGAAACACCATATATTTT
CASSVALGNTIYF
>TRBV29-1|NA|TRBD2|TRBJ2-1
TGCAGCGCCATAGCGGGAGCAGCCTACAATGAGCAGTTCTTC
CSAIAGAAYNEQFF
>TRBV28|NA|TRBD2|TRBJ2-7
TGTGCCAGCAGTCCGGGACTAGCGCGGTACGAGCAGTACTTC
CASSPGLARYEQYF
>TRBV7-6|NA|NA|TRBJ2-1
TGTGCCAGCAGCTTATTTGGGGAGAACAATGAGCAGTTCTTC
CASSLFGENNEQFF
>TRBV7-2|NA|TRBD2|TRBJ2-1
TGTGCCAGCAGCTTAGGCGCGGGAGCCCGCCACAATGAGCAGTTCTTC
CASSLGAGARHNEQFF
>TRBV15|NA|TRBD1|TRBJ1-1
TGTGCCACCAGCAGAGACCGAGGGACAGGGTCCATGGACACTGAAGCTTTCTTT
CATSRDRGTGSMDTEAFF
>TRBV7-2|NA|TRBD2|TRBJ2-1
TGTGCCAGCAGCTCTACTAGCGTTGGTGAGCAGTTCTTC
CASSSTSVGEQFF
>TRBV29-1|NA|TRBD2|TRBJ2-4
TGCAGCGTTTATAGCGGGGGGAGAGCCAAAAACATTCAGTACTTC
CSVYSGGRAKNIQYF
>TRBV7-2|NA|TRBD2|TRBJ2-7
TGTGCCAGCAGCTCGACTAGCGGAGCATACGAGCAGTACTTC
CASSSTSGAYEQYF
>TRBV6-1|NA|NA|TRBJ1-2
TGTGCCAGCAGTGTCTCCTTCGTGGGGGGGCCGAATGGCTACACCTTC
CASSVSFVGGPNGYTF
>TRBV15|once|TRBD2|TRBJ2-7
TGTGCCACCAGCAGCGCCCCGGGGACTACCATAACCTACGAGCAGTACTTC
CATSSAPGTTITYEQYF
>TRBV18|NA|TRBD2|TRBJ2-7
TGTGCCAGCTCACCCTTAGCGGGAGCGGTCGCCTACGAGCAGTACTTC
CASSPLAGAVAYEQYF
>TRBV28|NA|TRBD1|TRBJ2-3
TGTGCCAGCAGTTTACCTGGACAGGGTTTAGATACGCAGTATTTT
CASSLPGQGLDTQYF
>TRBV18|once|TRBD1|TRBJ2-7
TGTGCCAGCTCTCGGGACAGTGGCCCCTACGAGCAGTACTTC
CASSRDSGPYEQYF
>TRBV7-9|NA|TRBD1|TRBJ2-7
TGTGCCAGCAGCTCCCCACGCCAGGGGGCGTGGGAGCAGTACTTC
CASSSPRQGAWEQYF
>TRBV7-2|few|TRBD1|TRBJ1-2
TGTGCCAGCAGCCAATCGCCGGGACAGAACTATGGCTACACCTTC
CASSQSPGQNYGYTF
>TRBV19|NA|TRBD2|TRBJ2-5
TGTGCCAGTATGGGCGCGCTCAGCGGGGGACAAGATACCCAGTACTTC
CASMGALSGGQDTQYF
>TRBV29-1|NA|TRBD2|TRBJ2-2
TGCAGCGTTGAAGACAATAGCGGGACGTCGTCGAACACCGGGGAGCTGTTTTTT
CSVEDNSGTSSNTGELFF
>TRBV10-3|NA|NA|TRBJ1-1
TGTGCCATCAAGGGAGGGCTGAACACTGAAGCTTTCTTT
CAIKGGLNTEAFF
>TRBV4-3|NA|TRBD2|TRBJ2-3
TGCGCCAGCAGCGTACTAGCGGGGGTCCCCACAGATACGCAGTATTTT
CASSVLAGVPTDTQYF
>TRBV2|NA|NA|TRBJ2-1
TGTGCCAGCAGTGATCGGCGGGGACTTAATGAGCAGTTCTTC
CASSDRRGLNEQFF
>TRBV5-5|few|NA|TRBJ1-5
TGTGCCAGCAGCTCAGGGGCCGTGAATAGCAATCAGCCCCAGCATTTT
CASSSGAVNSNQPQHF
>TRBV12-3/TRBV12-4|NA|NA|TRBJ1-1
TGTGCCAGCAGTTTTGGGCCTGAAGCTTTCTTT
CASSFGPEAFF
>TRBV5-1|NA|TRBD2|TRBJ2-1
TGCGCCAGCATTGGAATAGCGGGAGGGCCCGGTGAGCAGTTCTTC
CASIGIAGGPGEQFF
>TRBV2|NA|NA|TRBJ2-5
TGTGCCAGCAGTGAAGCAATTTGGGCAGGGAAGTCAGAGACCCAGTACTTC
CASSEAIWAGKSETQYF
>TRBV24-1|NA|NA|TRBJ2-7
TGTGCCACCAGTCGGGGAGCTTCTGGAGTTGCCGAGCAGTACTTC
CATSRGASGVAEQYF
>TRBV11-1|few|TRBD1|TRBJ2-7
TGTGCCAGCAGCTCCGACAGGGGCTCCTACGAGCAGTACTTC
CASSSDRGSYEQYF
>TRBV28|NA|NA|TRBJ1-2
TGTGCCAGCAGTCCTACAGGAAACTATGGCTACACCTTC
CASSPTGNYGYTF
>TRBV7-9|NA|NA|TRBJ1-2
TGTGCCAGCAGCTTAGGTCCCAGATCATCTAACTATGGCTACACCTTC
CASSLGPRSSNYGYTF
>TRBV29-1|NA|TRBD2|TRBJ2-3
TGCAGCGTCCGGGGGGGACTAGGAACAGATACGCAGTATTTT
CSVRGGLGTDTQYF
>TRBV28|NA|TRBD1|TRBJ1-2
TGTGCCAGCAACCCGGGACAGGGTAACTATGGCTACACCTTC
CASNPGQGNYGYTF
>TRBV19|NA|NA|TRBJ2-2
TGTGCCAGTAGGGTGAGCGGGGAGCTGTTTTTT
CASRVSGELFF